The rows below give T cell receptor beta chains drawn from one sample of a study of long-term antiretroviral therapy in people with HIV. Here immunoSEQ multiplex PCR was the method, and the copy in TCRdb shows in-frame clones only, minus some. This sample yields approximately 7,200 clones, of which over 60% are seen a single time; 16% belongs to the top ten. This sample comprised unsorted PBMCs, obtained about 0.9 years before starting antiretroviral therapy. These receptors were taken from a man in his forties or fifties with HIV. CDR3s include the opening cysteine and the closing phenylalanine or tryptophan. Fields, in order: J gene, D gene, V gene, clone size, CDR3 DNA, CDR3 protein. D genes are given only for firm matches. Expanded clones get a size class; other rows say once, few or many, or leave the size out.

TRBJ1-6	.	TRBV27	few	TGTGCCAGCAGTTGGAGTCTCGCTAATTCACCCCTCCACTTT	CASSWSLANSPLHF
TRBJ2-1	.	TRBV5-4	.	TGTGCCAGCAGCGGGACCCCGAGCGAAGCGCGTGAGCAGTTCTTC	CASSGTPSEAREQFF
TRBJ1-2	TRBD1	TRBV6-4	.	TGTGCCAGCAGTGACGGGGACAGGGTCAGCTATGGCTACACCTTC	CASSDGDRVSYGYTF
TRBJ1-2	.	TRBV15	once	TGTGCCACCAGCAGAAGTGGGACTAACTATGGCTACACCTTC	CATSRSGTNYGYTF
TRBJ2-7	.	TRBV28	large	TGTGCCCAGGGGAACAGGGAGGGGACCGAGCAGTACTTC	CAQGNREGTEQYF
TRBJ2-7	.	TRBV28	.	TGTGCCAGCAGTCTCTTCTACAGGGGAGCGGGAGAGCAGTACTTC	CASSLFYRGAGEQYF
TRBJ2-7	.	TRBV28	.	TGTGCCAGCAGTTTGGAAGGGACGCGGAGGGAGCAGTACTTC	CASSLEGTRREQYF
TRBJ2-2	.	TRBV18	.	TGTGCCAGCTCACCCGCTAGCACCGGGGAGCTGTTTTTT	CASSPASTGELFF
TRBJ2-7	.	TRBV4-1	few	TGCGCCAGCAGCCAAGAAAGTGGGGGCGGAACCTACGAGCAGTACTTC	CASSQESGGGTYEQYF
TRBJ2-1	TRBD2	TRBV6-6	.	TGTGCCAGCACTGTTAGCGGGGGGGCCGATGAGCAGTTCTTC	CASTVSGGADEQFF
TRBJ1-5	.	TRBV7-6	.	TGTGCCAGCAGCTTAGCGGCTAATCAGCCCCAGCATTTT	CASSLAANQPQHF
TRBJ1-6	.	TRBV4-1	once	TGCGCCAGCAGCCAAGTTGGTAATGATAATTCACCCCTCCACTTT	CASSQVGNDNSPLHF
TRBJ1-2	TRBD1	TRBV9	.	TGTGCCAGCAGCGGAGACAGGGCCTTGGAGAACTATGGCTACACCTTC	CASSGDRALENYGYTF
TRBJ1-6	.	TRBV9	.	TGTGCCAGCAGCGTAGGGGTGGGTTCCTATAATTCACCCCTCCACTTT	CASSVGVGSYNSPLHF
TRBJ2-1	TRBD1	TRBV29-1	.	TGCAGCGTTGAGGCTCACAGGGGGGATGAGCAGTTCTTC	CSVEAHRGDEQFF
TRBJ2-7	TRBD1	TRBV6-1	.	TGTGCCAGCAGTGAGGATCCGGGACAGGCCTACGAGCAGTACTTC	CASSEDPGQAYEQYF
TRBJ1-3	TRBD1	TRBV4-2	medium-sized	TGTGCCAGCAGCCAGGAAGGGACAGGCACTGGAAACACCATATATTTT	CASSQEGTGTGNTIYF
TRBJ2-7	TRBD2	TRBV7-8	.	TGTGCCAGCAGAGCGGGGTACGGTTCCTACGAGCAGTACTTC	CASRAGYGSYEQYF
TRBJ2-3	.	TRBV7-2	medium-sized	TGTGCCAGCAGCTTTTTGGGGGGCTCAGATACGCAGTATTTT	CASSFLGGSDTQYF
TRBJ1-5	.	TRBV7-2	few	TGTGCCAGCAGCTTAAACAATCAGCCCCAGCATTTT	CASSLNNQPQHF
TRBJ2-2	.	TRBV10-3	once	TGTGCCATCAGGGAGTCGGGGAACACCGGGGAGCTGTTTTTT	CAIRESGNTGELFF
TRBJ2-2	TRBD2	TRBV4-2	.	TGTGCCAGCAGCCAAAACCCGGGACTAGCGGTAGCGAACACCGGGGAGCTGTTTTTT	CASSQNPGLAVANTGELFF
TRBJ2-3	.	TRBV30	.	TGTGCCTGGAAGGAACGGGGGTTGGCAGATACGCAGTATTTT	CAWKERGLADTQYF
TRBJ1-5	.	TRBV4-3	few	TGCGCCAGCAGCCAAGATTTAGGGCAGCCCCAGCATTTT	CASSQDLGQPQHF
TRBJ2-1	TRBD2	TRBV5-4	.	TGTGCCAGCAGTTTAGGGATAGCGGGGGGCTCCTACAATGAGCAGTTCTTC	CASSLGIAGGSYNEQFF
TRBJ1-1	.	TRBV6-4	.	TGTGCCAGCAGTGTCGCCGTGAACACTGAAGCTTTCTTT	CASSVAVNTEAFF
TRBJ2-2	TRBD1	TRBV5-1	.	TGCGCCAGCAGCTTGAGGGGACAGGGAAACACCGGGGAGCTGTTTTTT	CASSLRGQGNTGELFF
TRBJ2-1	.	TRBV6-5	.	TGTGCCAGCGAGGACGGCTACAATGAGCAGTTCTTC	CASEDGYNEQFF
TRBJ1-1	.	TRBV5-1	.	TGCGCCAGCAGCTTGCAAAACCTGGGCGGCACTGAAGCTTTCTTT	CASSLQNLGGTEAFF
TRBJ2-7	TRBD1	TRBV5-8	.	TGTGCCAGCAGGCGCACAGGGGGCCCTTACGAGCAGTACTTC	CASRRTGGPYEQYF
TRBJ1-4	TRBD1	TRBV10-3	.	TGTGCCATCAGTGAGGGGACAGGGACTGAAAAACTGTTTTTT	CAISEGTGTEKLFF
TRBJ1-2	.	TRBV5-4	once	TGTGCCAGCAGCTTTATAGGGCAATGGGGCTATGGCTACACCTTC	CASSFIGQWGYGYTF
TRBJ2-7	.	TRBV6-1	.	TGTGCCAGCAGTGAAGCCTACGAGCAGTACTTC	CASSEAYEQYF
TRBJ1-2	TRBD1	TRBV6-5	few	TGTGCCAGCAGGGCCCGACAGGGGTTGGACTATGGCTACACCTTC	CASRARQGLDYGYTF
TRBJ1-2	.	TRBV15	once	TGTGCCACCAGCACAGGACATTGGGGCTACACCTTC	CATSTGHWGYTF
TRBJ1-5	.	TRBV11-2	.	TGTGCCAGCAGCTTAGATATGGGCGCTCAGCCCCAGCATTTT	CASSLDMGAQPQHF
TRBJ2-3	.	TRBV25-1	few	TGTGCCAGCAGTGAACTCGGGACTACGCAGTATTTT	CASSELGTTQYF
TRBJ1-1	TRBD1	TRBV5-5	.	TGTGCCAGCAGCTCGGGACAGCTCACTGAAGCTTTCTTT	CASSSGQLTEAFF
TRBJ2-3	.	TRBV27	.	TGTGCCAGCAGTTTATTTGGGGTCACAGATACGCAGTATTTT	CASSLFGVTDTQYF
TRBJ1-1	.	TRBV6-1	medium-sized	TGTGCCAGCAGCGAGGCCTTGAACACTGAAGCTTTCTTT	CASSEALNTEAFF
TRBJ2-3	TRBD2	TRBV15	.	TGTGCCACCAGCAGAGGGGGGGGGAACACAGATACGCAGTATTTT	CATSRGGGNTDTQYF
TRBJ1-6	TRBD1	TRBV6-4	few	TGTGCCAGCAGTCGACAGGGAAGCGGGCCACCCCTCCACTTT	CASSRQGSGPPLHF
TRBJ1-2	.	TRBV25-1	.	TGTGCCAGCAGTGCGGGTACTGGCTACACCTTC	CASSAGTGYTF